What follows describes a single TCR beta chain. It lacks a known antigen. The input lacks base qualities; no much larger clone sits a single base away. The CDR3 regions of human TCRbeta chains were subjected to immunosequencing. The original pipeline was this. TCRs in the repertoires were compared against a reference library of SARS-CoV-2-specific TCRs that had been generated with the MIRA antigen-specificity platform. Breadth was defined as the fraction of unique TCRs that were SARS-CoV-2-associated. Depth was defined as the fraction of total T cells that were SARS-CoV-2-associated. Using the MIRA data, each spike-specific TCR was mapped to the spike region that the TCR reacts to and placed in a CD4 or CD8 class. Log10-transformed breadth and depth values were compared by one-way ANOVA with Sidak's multiple comparisons tests. This immuneACCESS table, as held by TCRdb, lists in-frame sequences with V and J called but not all clones. Of the missing ones, under half trace to an unresolved V gene in checked studies; the others have no known cause. The V and J calls and clone size are taken from that table; D and trimming were inferred from the DNA. Counted in this sample were more than 35,000 clones; approximately 86% of them appeared once. The ten top clones hold 40% to 65% of the sample.

This specimen belongs to a study of T cell responses to AZD1222 COVID-19 vaccine (dated by TCRdb to the early 2020s). In the study overall: AZD1222 recipients whose second dose came at about 4 weeks and those whose second dose came at about 12 weeks were combined into one group, since spike-specific TCR depth and breadth did not differ between the two schedules. A total of about 230 trial participants underwent TCR sequencing, of whom 200 to 220 received two doses of AZD1222 and about 25 received two doses of the MenACWY control vaccine. Trial participants were enrolled by age into 18-55, 56-69 and 70-plus year subgroups, with about 150, 28 and 57 TCR-sequenced participants respectively. General findings and caveats noted by the study authors: Conclusions about previously exposed vaccinees are limited because only five to seven AZD1222 recipients were SARS-CoV-2 seropositive at baseline. Reportedly, almost half of the unique spike-specific TCRs recognized epitopes lying outside the regions that are mutated in the B.1.351 and B.1.1.7 variants. After two AZD1222 doses, spike-specific TCR breadth and depth were significantly higher than at day 0 and than in MenACWY recipients. CD4 TCRs associated with the vaccine covered the entire spike protein, and the dominant responses were in regions 160-218 and 743-854. Participants were mostly white British and included more females than males, and it was suggested by the authors that clonal diversity may have been underestimated. The 56-69-year group was small, and its depth increase did not reach significance, likely because of low power. Because no day 14 peak-response samples were available, the repertoires could be characterized only after the peak T cell response.

The CDR3 starts with the cysteine, ends with the phenylalanine, and has 11 residues. The read is trimmed to its CDR3 DNA, 33 bases read in frame from base 1. From a lookup of the germline V gene (reference sequence), CDR1 and CDR2 are LNHDA and SQIVND. V lost 6 bases and J lost 8 bases; the stretch between them is 8 bases long. Interpreted using the paper, the time point label stands for: baseline before first vaccination. Vaccinee samples were obtained from the UK trials COV001 and COV002, which included a single-blind randomized controlled phase 2/3 trial of AZD1222 (ChAdOx1 nCoV-19) in healthy adults. For TCRbeta chain sequencing, PBMC samples were collected from trial participants at day 0 and at day 28 after the second dose.

The receptor was derived from an adult in good health. Here the chain combines TRBV19 and TRBJ2-1, with the D segment identity uncertain. The material sequenced was peripheral blood, taken on day 0 of AZD1222 vaccination. The CDR3 is CASSQAHEQFF. The nucleotides are TGTGCCAGTAGCCAGGCGCATGAGCAGTTCTTC.